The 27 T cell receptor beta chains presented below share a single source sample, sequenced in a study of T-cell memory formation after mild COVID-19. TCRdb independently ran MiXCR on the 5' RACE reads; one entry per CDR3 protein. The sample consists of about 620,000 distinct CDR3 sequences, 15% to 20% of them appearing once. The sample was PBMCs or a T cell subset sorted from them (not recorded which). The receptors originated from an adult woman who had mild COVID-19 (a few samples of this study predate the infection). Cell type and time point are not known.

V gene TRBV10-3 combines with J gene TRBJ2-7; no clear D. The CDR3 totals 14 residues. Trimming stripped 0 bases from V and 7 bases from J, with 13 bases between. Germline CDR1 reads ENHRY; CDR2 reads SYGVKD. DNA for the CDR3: TGTGCCATCAGTGAGTCGACCCACCCTAGGGAGCAGTACTTC. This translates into CAISESTHPREQYF.

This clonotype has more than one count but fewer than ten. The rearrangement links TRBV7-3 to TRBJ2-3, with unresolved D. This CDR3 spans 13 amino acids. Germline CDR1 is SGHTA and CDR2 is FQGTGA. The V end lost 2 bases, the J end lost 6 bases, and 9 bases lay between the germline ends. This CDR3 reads CASSLRVRDTQYF. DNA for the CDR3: TGTGCCAGCAGCTTACGGGTTCGGGATACGCAGTATTTT.

The CDR3 spells CASVRGFYGYTF. The DNA of the CDR3 is TGTGCCAGCGTCCGGGGCTTCTATGGCTACACCTTC. The chain couples TRBV12-3 or TRBV12-4 to TRBJ1-2, with D possibly matching TRBD1 (5 bases). The length of the CDR3 is 12 residues. Trimming cost V 8 bases and J 4 bases, with 11 bases left between them.

The CDR3: CATSDLGGTGHYNEQFF. DNA for the CDR3: TGTGCCACCAGTGATTTAGGCGGGACAGGCCATTACAATGAGCAGTTCTTC. This chain joins TRBV24-1 and TRBJ2-1, with 8 bases identical to TRBD1. After removal of 1 base from V and 4 bases from J, the junction contained 8 bases not matched to a gene. Germline V gene sequence: CDR1 KGHDR, CDR2 SFDVKD. The CDR3 is made up of 17 amino acids.

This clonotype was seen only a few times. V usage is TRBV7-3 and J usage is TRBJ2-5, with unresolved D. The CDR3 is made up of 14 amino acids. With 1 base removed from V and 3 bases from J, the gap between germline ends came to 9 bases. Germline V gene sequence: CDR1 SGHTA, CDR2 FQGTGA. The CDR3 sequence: CASSLMGRKETQYF. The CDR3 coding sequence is TGTGCCAGCAGCTTAATGGGCAGAAAAGAGACCCAGTACTTC.

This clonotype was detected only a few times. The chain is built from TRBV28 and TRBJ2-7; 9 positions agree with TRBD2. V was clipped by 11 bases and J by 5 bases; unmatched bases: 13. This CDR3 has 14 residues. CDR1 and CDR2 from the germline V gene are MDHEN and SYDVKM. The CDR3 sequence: CAAGGTPMRDEQYF. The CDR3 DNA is TGTGCCGCGGGGGGGACTCCTATGAGGGACGAGCAGTACTTC. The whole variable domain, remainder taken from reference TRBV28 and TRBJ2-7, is DVKVTQSSRYLVKRTGEKVFLECVQDMDHENMFWYRQDPGLGLRLIYFSYDVKMKEKGDIPEGYSVSREKKERFSLILESASTNQTSMYLCAAGGTPMRDEQYFGPGTRLTVT.

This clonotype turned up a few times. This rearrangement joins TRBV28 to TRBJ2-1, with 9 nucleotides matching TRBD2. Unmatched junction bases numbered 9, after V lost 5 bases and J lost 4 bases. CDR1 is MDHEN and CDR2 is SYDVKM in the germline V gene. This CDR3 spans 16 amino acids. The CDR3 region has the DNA TGTGCCAGCAGTCCAGGTGGGGCGGGGGGGTACAATGAGCAGTTCTTC. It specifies CASSPGGAGGYNEQFF.

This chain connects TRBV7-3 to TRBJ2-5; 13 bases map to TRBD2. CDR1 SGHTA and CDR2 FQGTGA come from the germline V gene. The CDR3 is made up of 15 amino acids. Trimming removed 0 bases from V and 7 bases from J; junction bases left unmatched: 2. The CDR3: CASSLTGLAGATQYF. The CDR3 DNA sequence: TGTGCCAGCAGCTTAACCGGACTAGCGGGAGCGACCCAGTACTTC.

The DNA for the CDR3 is TGTGCCAGCAGAATTAAACTAGCGGCTCAAGAGACCCAGTACTTC. Translated: CASRIKLAAQETQYF. The genes are TRBV27 and TRBJ2-5; the match to TRBD2 covers 8 bases. CDR1 is MNHEY, CDR2 SMNVEV, per germline (reference sequence). V shed 6 bases and J 2 bases; nucleotides not matched to a gene: 8. The CDR3 is made up of 15 amino acids.

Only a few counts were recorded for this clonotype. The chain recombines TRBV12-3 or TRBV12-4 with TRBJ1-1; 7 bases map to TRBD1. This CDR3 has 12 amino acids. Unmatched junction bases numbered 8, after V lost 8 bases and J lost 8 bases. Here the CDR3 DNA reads TGTGCCAGCCACAAGGGGGCTGGGGAAGCTTTCTTT. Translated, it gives CASHKGAGEAFF.

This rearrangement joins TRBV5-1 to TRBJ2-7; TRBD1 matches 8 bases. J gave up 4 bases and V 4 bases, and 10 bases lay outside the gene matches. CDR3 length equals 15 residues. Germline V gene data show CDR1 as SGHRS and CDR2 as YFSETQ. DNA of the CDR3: TGCGCCAGCAGCCTCGGACAGGGAAGTGGGTACGAGCAGTACTTC. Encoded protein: CASSLGQGSGYEQYF.

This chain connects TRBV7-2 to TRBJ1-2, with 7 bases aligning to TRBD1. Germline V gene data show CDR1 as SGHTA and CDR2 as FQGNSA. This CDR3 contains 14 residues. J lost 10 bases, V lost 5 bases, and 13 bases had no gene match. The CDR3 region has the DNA TGTGCCAGCAGCACGGGACAGTTCCCTTCCCCCTACACCTTC. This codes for CASSTGQFPSPYTF.

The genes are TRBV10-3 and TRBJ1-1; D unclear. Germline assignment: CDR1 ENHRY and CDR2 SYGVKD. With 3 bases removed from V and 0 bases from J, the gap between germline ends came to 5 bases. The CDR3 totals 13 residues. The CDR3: CAISDQLNTEAFF. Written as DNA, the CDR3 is TGTGCCATCAGTGACCAGCTGAACACTGAAGCTTTCTTT.

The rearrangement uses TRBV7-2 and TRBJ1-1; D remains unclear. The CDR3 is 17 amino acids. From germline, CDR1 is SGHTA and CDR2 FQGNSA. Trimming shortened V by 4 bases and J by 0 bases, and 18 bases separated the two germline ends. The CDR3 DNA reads TGTGCCAGCAGCTGGACGACTATCGCTGCAGTGAACACTGAAGCTTTCTTT. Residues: CASSWTTIAAVNTEAFF. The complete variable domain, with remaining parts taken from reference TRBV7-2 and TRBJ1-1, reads GAGVSQSPSNKVTEKGKDVELRCDPISGHTALYWYRQSLGQGLEFLIYFQGNSAPDKSGLPSDRFSAERTGGSVSTLTIQRTQQEDSAVYLCASSWTTIAAVNTEAFFGQGTRLTVV.

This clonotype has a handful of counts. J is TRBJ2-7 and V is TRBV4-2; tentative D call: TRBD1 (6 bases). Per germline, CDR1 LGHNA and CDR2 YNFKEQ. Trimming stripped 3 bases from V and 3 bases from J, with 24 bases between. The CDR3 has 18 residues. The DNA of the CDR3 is TGTGCCAGCAGCCAGATACGGACGGTGGACAGTGGGGTCTACGAGCAGTACTTC. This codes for CASSQIRTVDSGVYEQYF.

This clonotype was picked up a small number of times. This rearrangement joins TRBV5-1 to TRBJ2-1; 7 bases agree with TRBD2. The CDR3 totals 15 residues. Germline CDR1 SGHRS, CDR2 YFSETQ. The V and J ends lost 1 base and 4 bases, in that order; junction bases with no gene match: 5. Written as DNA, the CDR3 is TGCGCCAGCAGCTTGCGGGAGGCGGGATACAATGAGCAGTTCTTC. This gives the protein CASSLREAGYNEQFF.

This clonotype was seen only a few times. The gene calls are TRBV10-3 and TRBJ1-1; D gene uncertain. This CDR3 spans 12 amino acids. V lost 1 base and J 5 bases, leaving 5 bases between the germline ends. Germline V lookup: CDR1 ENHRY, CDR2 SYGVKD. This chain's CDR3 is CAISELGTEAFF. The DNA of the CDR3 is TGTGCCATCAGTGAGTTGGGGACTGAAGCTTTCTTT.

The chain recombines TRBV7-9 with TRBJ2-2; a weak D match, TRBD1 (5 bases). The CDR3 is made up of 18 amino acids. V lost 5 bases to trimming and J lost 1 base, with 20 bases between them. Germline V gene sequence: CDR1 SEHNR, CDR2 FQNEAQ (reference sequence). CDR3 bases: TGTGCCAGCAGCCCTAGGGGCGCCTGGGGTTTGAACACCGGGGAGCTGTTTTTT. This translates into CASSPRGAWGLNTGELFF.

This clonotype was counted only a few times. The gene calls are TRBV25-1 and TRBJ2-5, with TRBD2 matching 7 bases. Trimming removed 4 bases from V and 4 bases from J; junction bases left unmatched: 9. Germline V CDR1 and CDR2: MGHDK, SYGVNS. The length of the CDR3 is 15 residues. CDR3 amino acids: CASSGWRLAGETQYF. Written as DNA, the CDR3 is TGTGCCAGCAGTGGGTGGAGACTAGCCGGAGAGACCCAGTACTTC.

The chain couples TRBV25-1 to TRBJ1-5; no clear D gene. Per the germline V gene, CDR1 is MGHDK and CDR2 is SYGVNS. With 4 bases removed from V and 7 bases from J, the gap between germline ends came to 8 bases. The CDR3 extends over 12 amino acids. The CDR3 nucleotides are TGTGCCAGCAGTGCGGGAGGACAGCCCCAGCATTTT. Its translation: CASSAGGQPQHF.

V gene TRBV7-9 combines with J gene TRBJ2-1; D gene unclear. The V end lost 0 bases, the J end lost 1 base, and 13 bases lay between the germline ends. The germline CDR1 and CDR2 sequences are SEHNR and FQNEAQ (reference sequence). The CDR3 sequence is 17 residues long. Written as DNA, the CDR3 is TGTGCCAGCAGCTTAGCGCAGGTCCGTGATTCCTACAATGAGCAGTTCTTC. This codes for CASSLAQVRDSYNEQFF.

CDR3 coding DNA: TGTGCCACCTCCACGGACAGGGGGCACGAGCAGTACTTC. It yields the protein CATSTDRGHEQYF. The V and J genes are TRBV15 and TRBJ2-7; 11 nucleotides agree with TRBD1. Germline V gene lookup returns CDR1 LNHNV and CDR2 YYDKDF (reference sequence). Trimming removed 8 bases from V and 5 bases from J; junction bases left unmatched: 5. The CDR3 sequence is 13 residues long.

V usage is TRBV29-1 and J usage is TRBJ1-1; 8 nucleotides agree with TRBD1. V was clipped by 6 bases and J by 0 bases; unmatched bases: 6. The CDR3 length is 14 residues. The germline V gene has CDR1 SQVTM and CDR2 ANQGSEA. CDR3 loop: CSVRQGPMNTEAFF. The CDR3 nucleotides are TGCAGCGTGCGACAGGGGCCCATGAACACTGAAGCTTTCTTT.

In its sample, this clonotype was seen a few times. The CDR3 region has the DNA TGTGCCAGCTCACCCACCGGGACGAGCTCCTACGAGCAGTACTTC. This encodes CASSPTGTSSYEQYF. The chain combines TRBV18 with TRBJ2-7; D may correspond to TRBD1 or TRBD2 (5 bases each). Between the trimmed V and J ends, which lost 3 bases and 0 bases, there was a span of 12 bases. CDR3 length equals 15 residues. CDR1 is KGHSH and CDR2 is LQKENI in the germline V gene.

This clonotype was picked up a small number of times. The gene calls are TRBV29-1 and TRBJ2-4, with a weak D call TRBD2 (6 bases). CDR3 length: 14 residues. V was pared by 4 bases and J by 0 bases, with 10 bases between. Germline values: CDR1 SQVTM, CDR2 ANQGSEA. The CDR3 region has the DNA TGCAGCGTTGCGGGCGGGGTAGCCAAAAACATTCAGTACTTC. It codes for CSVAGGVAKNIQYF.

The CDR3 here is CASSSRGLGEGETQYF. CDR3 in DNA: TGTGCCAGCAGCTCCAGGGGGCTCGGGGAGGGAGAGACCCAGTACTTC. The V gene is TRBV5-4, the J gene TRBJ2-5, with a weak D call TRBD1 (8 bases). CDR1 SGHNT and CDR2 YYREEE come from the germline V gene (reference sequence). The germline V and J ends were trimmed by 3 bases and 4 bases, with 19 bases remaining between them. The CDR3 sequence is 16 residues long. The variable domain in full, with the rest retrieved from reference TRBV5-4 and TRBJ2-5, is ETGVTQSPTHLIKTRGQQVTLRCSSQSGHNTVSWYQQALGQGPQFIFQYYREEENGRGNFPPRFSGLQFPNYSSELNVNALELDDSALYLCASSSRGLGEGETQYFGPGTRLLVL.

The CDR3 bases are TGTGCCAGCAGTGGGTACGGCGGGGGAGTTACCAATGAGCAGTTCTTC. Translation: CASSGYGGGVTNEQFF. The genes are TRBV6-1 and TRBJ2-1; TRBD2 matches at 7 bases. Trimming took 4 bases from V and 6 from J; bases not matched to a gene: 12. Germline V gene sequence: CDR1 MNHNS, CDR2 SASEGT. This CDR3 has 16 amino acids.